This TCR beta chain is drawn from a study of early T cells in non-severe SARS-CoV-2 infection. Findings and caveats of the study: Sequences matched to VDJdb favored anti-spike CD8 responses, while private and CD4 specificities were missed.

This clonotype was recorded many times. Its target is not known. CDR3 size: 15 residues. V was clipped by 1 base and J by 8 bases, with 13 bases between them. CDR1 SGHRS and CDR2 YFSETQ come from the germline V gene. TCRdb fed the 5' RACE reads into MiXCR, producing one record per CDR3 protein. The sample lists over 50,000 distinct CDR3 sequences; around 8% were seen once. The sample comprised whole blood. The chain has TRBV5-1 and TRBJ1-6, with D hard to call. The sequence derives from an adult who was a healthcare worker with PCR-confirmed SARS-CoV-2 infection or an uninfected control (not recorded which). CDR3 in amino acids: CASSLLWGMDSPLHF. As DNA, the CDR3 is TGCGCCAGCAGCTTGTTATGGGGTATGGATTCACCCCTCCACTTT.